The clone carrying this T cell receptor beta chain has only a few counts. Its antigen is not known. Data came from immunoSEQ multiplex PCR; TCRdb stores just in-frame clones and leaves some out. The sample shows approximately 50,000 clones, over 80% of them seen only once. The time point here: week 23, last vaccination. Every vaccine dose comprised 300 ug of mutant IDH1 20-mer peptide plus topical imiquimod. CDR1 and CDR2 from the germline V gene are SGHDN and FVKESK. V was clipped by 2 bases and J by 8 bases, with 21 bases between them. The CDR3 extends over 16 amino acids. This entry comes from a study of a mutant IDH1 vaccine in newly diagnosed glioma. Study-wide context: Once 4-6 weeks had passed after radiotherapy alone, vaccination started, or it started with temozolomide cycles. Earlier care involved radiotherapy, temozolomide, or both, and the majority received both.

The source is a man aged 35 to 55 with glioma. This specimen consisted of PBMCs, obtained from a glioma patient whose treatment included an IDH1 peptide vaccine. The rearrangement links TRBV14 to TRBJ1-2, with D tentatively TRBD1 (6 bases). DNA of the CDR3: TGTGCCAGCAGCCAAATCCGGGACACGTTACTGGGGGGCTACACCTTC. As protein: CASSQIRDTLLGGYTF.